Presented here are 20 T cell receptor beta chains from one specimen sequenced in a study of T cells in Graves' hyperthyroidism and ophthalmopathy. Amplification of TCR beta CDR3 regions was performed using RNA transcripts as template. HTBI primers were the set used in a first-round RT-PCR of the TCR CDR3. A single record per CDR3 protein comes from TCRdb applying MiXCR to the multiplex PCR reads. The sample includes approximately 600,000 distinct CDR3 sequences, 20% of them seen just once. Sequenced: blood. These receptors were taken from a man aged 25 to 45 with Graves' ophthalmopathy.

This clonotype was counted ten times or more. This rearrangement joins TRBV18 to TRBJ1-1, with D unresolved. From germline, CDR1 is KGHSH and CDR2 LQKENI. V shed 2 bases and J shed 1 base, with 11 bases lying between them. CDR3 length: 15 residues. The CDR3 reads CASSPGSQPNTEAFF. In DNA, the CDR3 is TGTGCCAGCTCACCAGGGTCCCAACCGAACACTGAAGCTTTCTTT.

This clonotype turned up a few times. The rearrangement joins TRBV5-8 to TRBJ2-1; unclear D gene. Germline V gene lookup returns CDR1 SGHTS and CDR2 YDEGEE. Trimming took off 0 bases at V and 2 bases at J, with 9 bases between the two ends. The CDR3 runs to 15 residues. CDR3 DNA: TGTGCCAGCAGCTTGGAGGCTAGACCCTACAATGAGCAGTTCTTC. Amino acids: CASSLEARPYNEQFF.

The CDR3: CASSEGGQGVKQYF. CDR3 nucleotide sequence: TGTGCCAGCAGCGAAGGAGGACAGGGAGTGAAGCAGTACTTC. The genes are TRBV7-9 and TRBJ2-7; TRBD1 matches at 8 bases. This CDR3 contains 14 residues. The germline V gene encodes CDR1 SEHNR and CDR2 FQNEAQ (reference sequence). Trimming removed 5 bases from V and 8 bases from J; junction bases left unmatched: 11.

This clonotype was picked up many times. The chain is built from TRBV11-2 and TRBJ1-1; 8 bases are shared with TRBD1. The CDR3 has 16 amino acids. With 4 bases clipped from V and 1 base from J, the junction kept 8 bases outside the gene matches. Germline CDR1 is SGHAT and CDR2 is FQNNGV. The DNA of the CDR3 is TGTGCCAGCAGCTCCCTAGGACAGGGTCGGAACACTGAAGCTTTCTTT. It yields the protein CASSSLGQGRNTEAFF.

Note on this clonotype: A much more abundant neighbour one base away suggests this may be a read error. This rearrangement joins TRBV28 to TRBJ1-3; the match to TRBD1 covers 8 bases. The V segment lost 3 bases and the J segment 2 bases; nucleotides outside the gene matches: 9. The CDR3 totals 17 residues. Germline CDR1 and CDR2: MDHEN and SYDVKM. The CDR3 spells CASSLGGQGDAGNTIYF. The CDR3 DNA reads as TGTGCCAGCAGTTTGGGTGGACAGGGTGACGCTGGAAACACCATATATTTT.

The chain uses TRBV7-2 and TRBJ2-5, with D tentatively TRBD2 (6 bases). This CDR3 is 15 amino acids long. Germline V gives CDR1 SGHTA, CDR2 FQGNSA. V was shortened by 9 bases and J by 5 bases, with 22 bases between the two germline ends. CDR3 sequence (DNA): TGTGCCAGTAGTGTCGGAGGGCCCTCGGGGGAGACCCAGTACTTC. Translation: CASSVGGPSGETQYF. The variable domain in full, completed from reference TRBV7-2 and TRBJ2-5, reads GAGVSQSPSNKVTEKGKDVELRCDPISGHTALYWYRQSLGQGLEFLIYFQGNSAPDKSGLPSDRFSAERTGGSVSTLTIQRTQQEDSAVYLCASSVGGPSGETQYFGPGTRLLVL.

The V and J genes are TRBV12-3 or TRBV12-4 and TRBJ2-7; D might be TRBD1 (6 bases). The ends were cut back, 6 bases at V and 2 bases at J, with 14 bases in the middle. The CDR3 is made up of 14 amino acids. The CDR3 nucleotides are TGTGCCAGCAGCCTGGACAGTTTCCCCTACGAGCAGTACTTC. This translates into CASSLDSFPYEQYF.

This clonotype was detected many times. J is TRBJ2-1 and V is TRBV7-2; the D is unclear. Germline loops: CDR1 SGHTA, CDR2 FQGNSA. Trimming cost V 4 bases and J 4 bases, with 14 bases left between them. The CDR3 contains 15 residues. The CDR3 nucleotides read TGTGCCAGCAGCTCCGACAACAACGGGTACAATGAGCAGTTCTTC. Protein product: CASSSDNNGYNEQFF.

The chain links TRBV20-1 to TRBJ2-2, with a tentative D call TRBD2 (6 bases). Germline CDR1 reads DFQATT; CDR2 reads SNEGSKA (reference sequence). V dropped 3 bases and J dropped 3 bases, with 32 bases sitting between them. The CDR3 contains 21 residues. The CDR3 is CSASATPGLEDLRADTGELFF. The CDR3 DNA follows: TGCAGTGCTAGCGCCACCCCGGGACTCGAGGACCTGAGGGCTGACACCGGGGAGCTGTTTTTT.

The V gene is TRBV20-1, the J gene TRBJ1-5; 9 bases match TRBD1. J gave up 1 base and V 0 bases, and 4 bases lay outside the gene matches. This CDR3 has 16 residues. Germline V gene sequence: CDR1 DFQATT, CDR2 SNEGSKA (reference sequence). The CDR3 DNA is TGCAGTGCTAGAGATAGGACAGGGGCCAGCAATCAGCCCCAGCATTTT. Its translation is CSARDRTGASNQPQHF.

The rearrangement links TRBV6-1 to TRBJ1-4, with a weak D call TRBD1 (6 bases). Per the germline V gene, CDR1 is MNHNS and CDR2 is SASEGT. The CDR3 extends over 15 amino acids. V shed 7 bases and J shed 11 bases, with 23 bases lying between them. In nucleotides, the CDR3 is TGTGCCAGCAAGAGGGCAAATAACCCGCAGGGGAAACTGTTTTTT. Translating it yields CASKRANNPQGKLFF.

This clonotype came up many times. This chain joins TRBV3-1 and TRBJ1-2, with D perhaps matching TRBD1 (6 bases). The germline CDR1 and CDR2 sequences are LGHDT and YNNKEL (reference sequence). With 5 bases removed from V and 7 bases from J, the gap between germline ends came to 14 bases. The CDR3 is 13 residues long. The CDR3 DNA reads TGTGCCAGCAGCGTCACAGGGCGGATTGGCTACACCTTC. Its protein product is CASSVTGRIGYTF.

This rearrangement joins TRBV3-1 to TRBJ2-2, with D unresolved. This CDR3 is built from 14 residues. V lost 1 base to trimming and J lost 7 bases, with 10 bases between them. CDR1 and CDR2 (germline): LGHDT, YNNKEL (reference sequence). The DNA of the CDR3 is TGTGCCAGCAGCCAAGGGCGGTCGGGCGGGGAGCTGTTTTTT. It specifies CASSQGRSGGELFF.

This clonotype has just a few counts. The chain has TRBV7-6 and TRBJ2-7; D gene ambiguous. Between the trimmed V and J ends, which lost 1 base and 2 bases, there was a span of 9 bases. The CDR3 spans 14 residues. Germline CDR1 reads SGHVS; CDR2 reads FNYEAQ. DNA for the CDR3: TGTGCCAGCAGCTTAGGCGACGGCGCCTACGAGCAGTACTTC. This encodes CASSLGDGAYEQYF.

This clonotype was counted ten times or more. This sequence joins TRBV7-8 and TRBJ2-1; 7 bases match TRBD2. The CDR3 totals 15 residues. Germline V gene lookup returns CDR1 SGHVS and CDR2 FQNEAQ. J was trimmed by 6 bases and V by 4 bases; bases with no gene match: 9. CDR3 in amino acids: CASSSERGRFNEQFF. The DNA of the CDR3 is TGTGCCAGCAGCTCCGAACGCGGGAGATTCAATGAGCAGTTCTTC. The full variable domain, in which reference TRBV7-8 and TRBJ2-1 provide the parts outside the CDR3, is GAGVSQSPRYKVAKRGQDVALRCDPISGHVSLFWYQQALGQGPEFLTYFQNEAQLDKSGLPSDRFFAERPEGSVSTLKIQRTQQEDSAVYLCASSSERGRFNEQFFGPGTRLTVL.

Ten or more counts support this clonotype. This sequence joins TRBV13 and TRBJ2-7, with 10 positions matching TRBD2. The V gene end was trimmed by 5 bases and the J gene end by 5 bases; junction bases not matched to a gene: 9. Germline V gene lookup returns CDR1 PRHDT and CDR2 FYEKMQ (reference sequence). The CDR3 length is 15 residues. CDR3 amino acids: CASSQSGLATHEQYF. CDR3 sequence (DNA): TGTGCCAGCAGCCAATCGGGACTAGCGACCCACGAGCAGTACTTC.

A few counts support this clonotype. This chain uses TRBV11-3 with TRBJ2-1; 7 bases are a match to TRBD2. CDR3 size: 14 residues. Trimming removed 8 bases from V and 10 bases from J; junction bases left unmatched: 14. Germline V gives CDR1 SGHNT, CDR2 YENEEA. CDR3 region: CASGSLSGEGEQFF. In DNA form, the CDR3 reads TGTGCCAGCGGCTCCCTCTCCGGGGAGGGAGAGCAGTTCTTC. Variable domain in full (rest from reference TRBV11-3 and TRBJ2-1): EAGVVQSPRYKIIEKKQPVAFWCNPISGHNTLYWYLQNLGQGPELLIRYENEEAVDDSQLPKDRFSAERLKGVDSTLKIQPAELGDSAVYLCASGSLSGEGEQFFGPGTRLTVL.

In this sample, this clonotype turned up many times. The CDR3 region has the DNA TGTGCCAGCAGTACCCCTTATCGGGGGAGTAGGCCGGATGAGCAGTTCTTC. As protein: CASSTPYRGSRPDEQFF. The rearrangement links TRBV28 to TRBJ2-1; perhaps TRBD2 as D (6 bases). Looked up from germline, CDR1 is MDHEN and CDR2 is SYDVKM. Trimming shortened V by 5 bases and J by 8 bases, and 25 bases separated the two germline ends. CDR3 length equals 17 residues.

Details on this clonotype: A junction boundary mismatches the germline segment, possibly from a read error. The chain links TRBV4-1 to TRBJ1-2; D gene unclear. The CDR3 consists of 13 residues. Germline V gene lookup returns CDR1 MGHRA and CDR2 YSYEKL. The CDR3 loop is CANSQDLSYGYTF. The CDR3 coding sequence is TGCGCCAACAGCCAAGATCTAAGCTATGGCTACACCTTC.

This clonotype was recorded many times. The V call is TRBV2, the J call TRBJ2-1, with D unresolved. V lost 2 bases, J lost 0 bases, and 17 bases lay in between. Germline CDR1 is SNHLY and CDR2 is FYNNEI. This CDR3 has 18 residues. The DNA of the CDR3 is TGTGCCAGCAGTGAATTTCCGAGACAACTACTCTCCTACAATGAGCAGTTCTTC. Its translation is CASSEFPRQLLSYNEQFF.